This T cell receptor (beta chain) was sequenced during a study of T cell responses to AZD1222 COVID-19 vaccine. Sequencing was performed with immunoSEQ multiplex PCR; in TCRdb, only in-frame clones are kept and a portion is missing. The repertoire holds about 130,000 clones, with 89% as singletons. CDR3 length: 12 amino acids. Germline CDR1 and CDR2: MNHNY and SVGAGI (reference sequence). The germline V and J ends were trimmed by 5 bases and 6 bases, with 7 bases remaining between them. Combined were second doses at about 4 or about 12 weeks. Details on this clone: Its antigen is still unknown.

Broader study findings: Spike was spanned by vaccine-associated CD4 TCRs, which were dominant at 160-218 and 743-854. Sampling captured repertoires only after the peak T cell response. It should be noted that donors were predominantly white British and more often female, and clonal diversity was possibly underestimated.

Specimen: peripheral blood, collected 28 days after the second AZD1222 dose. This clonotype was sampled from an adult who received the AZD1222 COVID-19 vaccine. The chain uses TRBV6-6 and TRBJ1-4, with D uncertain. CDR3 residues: CASSPSYEKLFF. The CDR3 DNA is TGTGCCAGCAGTCCCTCTTATGAAAAACTGTTTTTT.